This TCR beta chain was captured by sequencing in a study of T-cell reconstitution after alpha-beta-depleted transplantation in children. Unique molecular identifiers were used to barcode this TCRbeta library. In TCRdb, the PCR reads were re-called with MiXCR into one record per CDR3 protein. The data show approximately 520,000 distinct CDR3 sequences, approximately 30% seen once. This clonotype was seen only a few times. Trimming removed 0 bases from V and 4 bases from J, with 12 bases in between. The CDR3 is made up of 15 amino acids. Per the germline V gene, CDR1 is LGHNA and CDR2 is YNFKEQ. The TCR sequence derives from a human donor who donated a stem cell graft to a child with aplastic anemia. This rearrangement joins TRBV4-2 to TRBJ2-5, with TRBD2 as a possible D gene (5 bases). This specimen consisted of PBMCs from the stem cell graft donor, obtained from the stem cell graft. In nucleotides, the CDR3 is TGTGCCAGCAGCCAAGATCAGGTTCTAGCAGAGACCCAGTACTTC. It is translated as CASSQDQVLAETQYF.